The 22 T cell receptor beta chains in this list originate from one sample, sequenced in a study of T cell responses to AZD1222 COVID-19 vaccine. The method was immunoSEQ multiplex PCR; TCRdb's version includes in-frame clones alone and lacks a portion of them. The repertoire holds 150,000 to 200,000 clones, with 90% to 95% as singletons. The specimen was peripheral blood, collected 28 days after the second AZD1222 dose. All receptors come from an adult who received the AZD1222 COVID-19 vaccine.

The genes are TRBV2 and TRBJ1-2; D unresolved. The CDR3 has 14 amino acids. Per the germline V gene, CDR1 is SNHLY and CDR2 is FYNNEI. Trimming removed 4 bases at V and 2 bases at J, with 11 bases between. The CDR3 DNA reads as TGTGCCAGCAGTGTTTATTTGGACAACTATGGCTACACCTTC. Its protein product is CASSVYLDNYGYTF.

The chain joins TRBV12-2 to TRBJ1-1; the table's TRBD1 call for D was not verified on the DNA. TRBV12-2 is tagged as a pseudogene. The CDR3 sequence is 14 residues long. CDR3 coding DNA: TGTGCAAGTCGAGGACAGGGAATGAACACTGAAGCTTTCTTT. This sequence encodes CASRGQGMNTEAFF.

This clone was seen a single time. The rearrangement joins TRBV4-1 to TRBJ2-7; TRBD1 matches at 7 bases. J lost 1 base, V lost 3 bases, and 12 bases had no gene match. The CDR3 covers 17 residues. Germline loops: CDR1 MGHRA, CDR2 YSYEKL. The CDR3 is CASSHLTIGTASYEQYF. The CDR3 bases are TGCGCCAGCAGCCACCTGACTATCGGGACAGCATCCTACGAGCAGTACTTC.

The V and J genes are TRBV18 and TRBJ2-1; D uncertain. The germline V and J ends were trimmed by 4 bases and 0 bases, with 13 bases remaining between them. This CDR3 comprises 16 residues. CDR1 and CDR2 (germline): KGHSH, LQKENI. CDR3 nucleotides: TGTGCCAGCTCACTCCGACCCGGTCCCTCCTACAATGAGCAGTTCTTC. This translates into CASSLRPGPSYNEQFF.

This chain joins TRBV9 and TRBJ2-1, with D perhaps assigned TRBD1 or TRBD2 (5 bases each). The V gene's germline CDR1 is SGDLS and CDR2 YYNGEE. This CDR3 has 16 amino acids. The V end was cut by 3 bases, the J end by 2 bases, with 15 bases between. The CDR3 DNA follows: TGTGCCAGCAGCGGCCCCGGGACGAATACCTACAATGAGCAGTTCTTC. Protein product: CASSGPGTNTYNEQFF.

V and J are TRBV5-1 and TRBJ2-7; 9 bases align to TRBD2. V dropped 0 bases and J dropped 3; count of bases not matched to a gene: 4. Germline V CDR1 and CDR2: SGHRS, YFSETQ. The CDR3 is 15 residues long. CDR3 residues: CASSLDLAGYYEQYF. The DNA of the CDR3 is TGCGCCAGCAGCTTGGACCTAGCGGGATACTACGAGCAGTACTTC. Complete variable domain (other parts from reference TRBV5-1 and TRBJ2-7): KAGVTQTPRYLIKTRGQQVTLSCSPISGHRSVSWYQQTPGQGLQFLFEYFSETQRNKGNFPGRFSGRQFSNSRSEMNVSTLELGDSALYLCASSLDLAGYYEQYFGPGTRLTVT.

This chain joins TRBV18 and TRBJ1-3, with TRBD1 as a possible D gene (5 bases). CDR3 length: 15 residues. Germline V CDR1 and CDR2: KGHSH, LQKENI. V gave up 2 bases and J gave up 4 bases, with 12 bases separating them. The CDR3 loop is CASSPAWTSGNTIYF. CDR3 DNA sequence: TGTGCCAGCTCACCAGCCTGGACATCGGGAAACACCATATATTTT.

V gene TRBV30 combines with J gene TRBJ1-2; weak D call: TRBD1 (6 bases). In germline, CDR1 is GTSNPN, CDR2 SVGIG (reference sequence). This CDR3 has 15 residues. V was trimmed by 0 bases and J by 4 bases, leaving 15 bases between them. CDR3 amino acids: CAWSVQLTGSYGYTF. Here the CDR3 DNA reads TGTGCCTGGAGTGTCCAACTTACAGGGAGCTATGGCTACACCTTC. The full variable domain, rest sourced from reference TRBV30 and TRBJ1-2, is SQTIHQWPATLVQPVGSPLSLECTVEGTSNPNLYWYRQAAGRGLQLLFYSVGIGQISSEVPQNLSASRPQDRQFILSSKKLLLSDSGFYLCAWSVQLTGSYGYTFGSGTRLTVV.

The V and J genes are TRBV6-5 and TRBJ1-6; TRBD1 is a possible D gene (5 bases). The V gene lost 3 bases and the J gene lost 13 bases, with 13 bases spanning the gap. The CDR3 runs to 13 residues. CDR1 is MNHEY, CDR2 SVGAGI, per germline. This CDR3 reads CASSYSGGGPLHF. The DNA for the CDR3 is TGTGCCAGCAGTTATAGTGGGGGGGGTCCCCTCCACTTT.

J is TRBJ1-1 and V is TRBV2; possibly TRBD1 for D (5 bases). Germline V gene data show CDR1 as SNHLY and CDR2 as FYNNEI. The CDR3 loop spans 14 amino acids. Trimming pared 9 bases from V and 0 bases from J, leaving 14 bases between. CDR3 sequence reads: CARGRTLMNTEAFF. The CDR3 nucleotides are TGTGCCAGGGGGCGGACACTTATGAACACTGAAGCTTTCTTT. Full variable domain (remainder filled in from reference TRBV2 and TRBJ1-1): EPEVTQTPSHQVTQMGQEVILRCVPISNHLYFYWYRQILGQKVEFLVSFYNNEISEKSEIFDDQFSVERPDGSNFTLKIRSTKLEDSAMYFCARGRTLMNTEAFFGQGTRLTVV.

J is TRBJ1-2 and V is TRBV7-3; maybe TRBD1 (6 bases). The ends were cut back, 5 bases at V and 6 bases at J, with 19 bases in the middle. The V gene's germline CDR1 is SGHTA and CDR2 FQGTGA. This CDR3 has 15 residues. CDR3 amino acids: CASSPSGEIRDGYTF. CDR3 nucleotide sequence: TGTGCCAGCAGCCCATCAGGGGAGATTAGGGATGGCTACACCTTC.

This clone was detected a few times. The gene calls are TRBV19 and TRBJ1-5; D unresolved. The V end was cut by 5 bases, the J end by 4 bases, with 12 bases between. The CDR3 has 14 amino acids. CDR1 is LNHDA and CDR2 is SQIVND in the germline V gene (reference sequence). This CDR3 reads CASSQQIGNQPQHF. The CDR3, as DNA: TGTGCCAGTAGTCAGCAGATAGGGAATCAGCCCCAGCATTTT.

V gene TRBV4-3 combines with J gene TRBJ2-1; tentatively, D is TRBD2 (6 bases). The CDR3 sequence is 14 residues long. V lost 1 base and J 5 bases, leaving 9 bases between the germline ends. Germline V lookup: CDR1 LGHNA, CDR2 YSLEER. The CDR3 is CASSQGDFNNEQFF. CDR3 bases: TGCGCCAGCAGCCAAGGGGACTTTAACAATGAGCAGTTCTTC.

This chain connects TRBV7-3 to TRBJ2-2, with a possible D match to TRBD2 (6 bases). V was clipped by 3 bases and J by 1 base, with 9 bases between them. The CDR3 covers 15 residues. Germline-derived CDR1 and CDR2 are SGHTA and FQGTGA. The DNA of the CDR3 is TGTGCCAGCAGCTTTAGTAGCGGGAACACCGGGGAGCTGTTTTTT. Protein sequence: CASSFSSGNTGELFF.

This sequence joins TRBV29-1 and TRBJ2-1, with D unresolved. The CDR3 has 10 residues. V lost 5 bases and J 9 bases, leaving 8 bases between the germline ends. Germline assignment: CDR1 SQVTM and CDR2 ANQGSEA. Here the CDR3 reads CSVLIAEQFF. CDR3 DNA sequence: TGCAGCGTTCTTATCGCTGAGCAGTTCTTC.

CDR3 sequence reads: CASSPRSGSWEQFF. DNA of the CDR3: TGTGCCAGCAGCCCCCGATCGGGCTCCTGGGAGCAGTTCTTC. The gene calls are TRBV7-2 and TRBJ2-1; no reliable D call. This CDR3 has 14 residues. V gave up 5 bases and J gave up 10 bases, with 18 bases separating them. From germline, CDR1 is SGHTA and CDR2 FQGNSA.

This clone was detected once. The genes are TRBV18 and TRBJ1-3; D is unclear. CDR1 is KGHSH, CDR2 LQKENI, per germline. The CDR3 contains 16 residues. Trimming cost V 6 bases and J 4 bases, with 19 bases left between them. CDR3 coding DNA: TGTGCCAGCTCGCTTGATTCCGTGGGATCCGGAAACACCATATATTTT. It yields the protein CASSLDSVGSGNTIYF.

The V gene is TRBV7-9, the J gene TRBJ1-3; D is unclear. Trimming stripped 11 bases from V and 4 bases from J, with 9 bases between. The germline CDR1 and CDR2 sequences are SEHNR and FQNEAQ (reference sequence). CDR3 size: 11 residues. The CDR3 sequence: CAPERGNTIYF. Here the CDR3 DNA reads TGTGCCCCCGAGAGGGGAAACACCATATATTTT.

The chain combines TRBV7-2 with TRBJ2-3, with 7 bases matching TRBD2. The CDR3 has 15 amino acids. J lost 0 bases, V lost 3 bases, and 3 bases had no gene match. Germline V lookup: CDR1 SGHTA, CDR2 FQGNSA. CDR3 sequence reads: CASSFSGLSTDTQYF. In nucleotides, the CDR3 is TGTGCCAGCAGCTTTAGCGGGTTAAGCACAGATACGCAGTATTTT. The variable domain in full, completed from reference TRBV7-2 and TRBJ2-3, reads GAGVSQSPSNKVTEKGKDVELRCDPISGHTALYWYRQSLGQGLEFLIYFQGNSAPDKSGLPSDRFSAERTGGSVSTLTIQRTQQEDSAVYLCASSFSGLSTDTQYFGPGTRLTVL.

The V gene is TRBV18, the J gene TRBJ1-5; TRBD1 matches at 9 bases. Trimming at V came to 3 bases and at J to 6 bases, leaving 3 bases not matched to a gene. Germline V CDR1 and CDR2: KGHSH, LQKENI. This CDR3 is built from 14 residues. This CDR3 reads CASSPTGGAQPQHF. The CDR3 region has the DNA TGTGCCAGCTCACCTACAGGGGGCGCTCAGCCCCAGCATTTT.

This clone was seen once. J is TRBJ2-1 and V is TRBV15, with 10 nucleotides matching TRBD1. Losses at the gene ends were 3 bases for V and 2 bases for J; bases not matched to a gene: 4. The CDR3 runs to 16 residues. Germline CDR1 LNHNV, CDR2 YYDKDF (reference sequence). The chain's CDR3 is CATSSTGTGAYNEQFF. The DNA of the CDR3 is TGTGCCACCAGCAGCACCGGGACAGGGGCCTACAATGAGCAGTTCTTC.

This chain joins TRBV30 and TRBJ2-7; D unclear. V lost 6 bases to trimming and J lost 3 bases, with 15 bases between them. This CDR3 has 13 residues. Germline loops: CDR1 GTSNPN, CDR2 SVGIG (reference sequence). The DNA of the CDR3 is TGTGCCTGCCAGAAGGGCTCCGGCTACGAGCAGTACTTC. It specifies CACQKGSGYEQYF. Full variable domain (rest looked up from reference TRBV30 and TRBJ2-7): SQTIHQWPATLVQPVGSPLSLECTVEGTSNPNLYWYRQAAGRGLQLLFYSVGIGQISSEVPQNLSASRPQDRQFILSSKKLLLSDSGFYLCACQKGSGYEQYFGPGTRLTVT.